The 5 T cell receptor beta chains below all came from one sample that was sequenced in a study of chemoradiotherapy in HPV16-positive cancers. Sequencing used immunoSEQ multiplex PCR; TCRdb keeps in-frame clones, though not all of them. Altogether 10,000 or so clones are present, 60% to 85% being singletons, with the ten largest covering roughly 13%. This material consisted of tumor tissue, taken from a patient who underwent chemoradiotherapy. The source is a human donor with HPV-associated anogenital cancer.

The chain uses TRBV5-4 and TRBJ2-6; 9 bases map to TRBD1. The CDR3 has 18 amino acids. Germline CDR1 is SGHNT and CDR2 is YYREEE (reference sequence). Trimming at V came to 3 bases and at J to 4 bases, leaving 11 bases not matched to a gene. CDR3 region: CASSSLDRGEYGANVLTF. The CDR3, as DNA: TGTGCCAGCAGCTCGCTAGACAGGGGGGAGTACGGGGCCAACGTCCTGACTTTC.

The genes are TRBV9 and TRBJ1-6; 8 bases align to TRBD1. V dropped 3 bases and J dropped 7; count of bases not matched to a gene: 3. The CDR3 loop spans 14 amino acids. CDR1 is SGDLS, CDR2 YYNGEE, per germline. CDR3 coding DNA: TGTGCCAGCAGCGGCCGACAGGGGAATTCACCCCTCCACTTT. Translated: CASSGRQGNSPLHF.

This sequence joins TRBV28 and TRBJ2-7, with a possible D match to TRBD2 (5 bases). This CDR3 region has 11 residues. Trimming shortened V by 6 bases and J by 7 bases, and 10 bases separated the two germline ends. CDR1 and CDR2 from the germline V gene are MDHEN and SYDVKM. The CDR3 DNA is TGTGCCAGCAGCCGGAGGCGGGAGCAGTACTTC. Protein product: CASSRRREQYF.

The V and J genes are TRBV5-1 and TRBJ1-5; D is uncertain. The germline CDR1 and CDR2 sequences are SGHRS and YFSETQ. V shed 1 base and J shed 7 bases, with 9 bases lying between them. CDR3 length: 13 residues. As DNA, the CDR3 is TGCGCCAGCAGCTTGTATACGGGCCAGCCCCAGCATTTT. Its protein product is CASSLYTGQPQHF.

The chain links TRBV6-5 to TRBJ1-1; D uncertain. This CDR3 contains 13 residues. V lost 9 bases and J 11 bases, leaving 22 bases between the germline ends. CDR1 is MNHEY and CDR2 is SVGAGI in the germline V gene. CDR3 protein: CARWGGGRRGAFF. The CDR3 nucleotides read TGTGCCAGATGGGGTGGTGGGCGTCGAGGGGCTTTCTTT.